This entry concerns a single T cell receptor beta chain. The antigen is not known. Unsorted whole blood yielded the total RNA, with T cells left unselected. The sample comes from a study of monozygotic twins with inflammatory bowel disease. Regarding the study as a whole: IBD patients displayed reduced TCRbeta diversity (inverse Simpson) when set against healthy co-twins. Between concordant and discordant twins, repertoire similarity failed to differ, a result that limited power may explain.

The germline V gene encodes CDR1 SGHRS and CDR2 YFSETQ. The CDR3 runs to 15 residues. Each of the TCR libraries took roughly 3,700 ng of total RNA. TCRdb reanalyzed the 5' RACE reads, giving one entry per CDR3 protein sequence and no DNA. This sample's clone table lists approximately 210,000 distinct CDR3 sequences. The specimen sequenced was blood. The chain couples TRBV5-1 to TRBJ2-6. The TCR originated in a human donor with ulcerative colitis or Crohn's disease, or a healthy co-twin of an affected twin (not recorded which). The CDR3 region is CASSLDPTGANVLTF. The full variable domain, rest sourced from reference TRBV5-1 and TRBJ2-6, is KAGVTQTPRYLIKTRGQQVTLSCSPISGHRSVSWYQQTPGQGLQFLFEYFSETQRNKGNFPGRFSGRQFSNSRSEMNVSTLELGDSALYLCASSLDPTGANVLTFGAGSRLTVL.